Listed below are T cell receptor beta chains from one sample, sequenced in a study of beta chain features in type 1 diabetes. Generated by immunoSEQ multiplex PCR, the TCRdb table keeps only in-frame clones and is missing some. The sample includes 120,000 to 150,000 clones, about 13% seen only once; the top ten take roughly 1.3%. Sequencing was carried out using central memory CD4+ T cells from blood. Source of these receptors: a man younger than 35 with type 1 diabetes. CDR3s include the opening cysteine and the closing phenylalanine or tryptophan. The D gene is left open where the match is weak. Clone size is not always given. Where it is, it says once, few, many or a class for expanded clones.

few,TRBD1,TRBV30,TRBJ1-2,TGTGCCTGGATCCCCCCCGGGACAGGGGTAGATGGCTACACCTTC,CAWIPPGTGVDGYTF
few,NA,TRBV7-9,TRBJ2-5,TGTGCCAGCAGCTTAGAGCAGGAGGAGACCCAGTACTTC,CASSLEQEETQYF
few,NA,TRBV4-2,TRBJ1-2,TGTGCCAGCAGCCAAGATTGGGCAGAGAACTATGGCTACACCTTC,CASSQDWAENYGYTF
few,NA,TRBV18,TRBJ1-3,TGTGCCAGCTCAGCCGAGAACTCTGGAAACACCATATATTTT,CASSAENSGNTIYF
few,NA,TRBV2,TRBJ1-6,TGTGCCAGCAGTGAACAGGGGTCCTCACCCCTCCACTTT,CASSEQGSSPLHF
NA,NA,TRBV10-3,TRBJ1-2,TGTGCCATCAGTGAAGGGGAAGGCCGCTACACCTTC,CAISEGEGRYTF
few,NA,TRBV29-1,TRBJ1-1,TGCAGCGTTCGTACCGGGCCTAACACTGAAGCTTTCTTT,CSVRTGPNTEAFF
few,NA,TRBV5-1,TRBJ2-5,TGCGCCAGCAGCTTGGCGGTTGGGTACCAAGAGACCCAGTACTTC,CASSLAVGYQETQYF
NA,TRBD1,TRBV5-1,TRBJ2-5,TGCGCCAGCAGCTTGGCCCCAGGGGGCCAGGAGACCCAGTACTTC,CASSLAPGGQETQYF
NA,NA,TRBV19,TRBJ1-2,TGTGCCAGTAAATCTAACTATGGCTACACCTTC,CASKSNYGYTF
NA,NA,TRBV20-1,TRBJ1-1,TGCAGTGCTAGTTCGAACACTGAAGCTTTCTTT,CSASSNTEAFF
NA,TRBD2,TRBV4-1,TRBJ2-1,TGCGCCAGCAGCCAAGATGCAGCGGGGGGTAAGAATGAGCAGTTCTTC,CASSQDAAGGKNEQFF
few,NA,TRBV13,TRBJ1-1,TGTGCCAGCAGCCCTCGGACGGGTTACGGCACTGAAGCTTTCTTT,CASSPRTGYGTEAFF
NA,NA,TRBV7-2,TRBJ2-4,TGTGCCAGCAGCTTGAGACAGACTTATTTAGCCAAAAACATTCAGTACTTC,CASSLRQTYLAKNIQYF
NA,NA,TRBV5-1,TRBJ1-3,TGCGCCAGCAGCTTGGGCCCCCCAAGGAGCTCTGGAAACACCATATATTTT,CASSLGPPRSSGNTIYF
few,NA,TRBV30,TRBJ2-2,TGTGCCTGGTCTGGGGATTTGGCCGGGGAGCTGTTTTTT,CAWSGDLAGELFF
NA,TRBD1,TRBV28,TRBJ2-2,TGTGCCAGCAGCCCGGACAGGGGGGCCGGGGAGCTGTTTTTT,CASSPDRGAGELFF